The clone carrying this T cell receptor (beta chain) was counted only a few times. The sample comes from a study of T cells in Graves' hyperthyroidism and ophthalmopathy. CDR1 and CDR2 from the germline V gene are SGHNT and YYREEE (reference sequence). With V trimmed by 4 bases and J by 1 base, 2 bases remained unmatched. CDR3 length equals 15 residues. Amplification targeted TCR beta CDR3 regions from RNA transcripts. HTBI primers were used for first-round RT-PCR of the TCR CDR3. Using its own MiXCR run on the multiplex PCR reads, TCRdb lists one record per CDR3 protein. This table has 150,000 to 200,000 distinct CDR3 sequences, about 9% appearing once.

Sequencing was carried out using blood. This chain joins TRBV5-4 and TRBJ2-2; 9 bases are a match to TRBD2. The receptor's source is a woman aged 18-29 years with Graves' hyperthyroidism that later progressed to Graves' ophthalmopathy. CDR3: CASSKAGGNTGELFF. CDR3 nucleotide sequence: TGTGCCAGCAGCAAAGCGGGAGGGAACACCGGGGAGCTGTTTTTT.